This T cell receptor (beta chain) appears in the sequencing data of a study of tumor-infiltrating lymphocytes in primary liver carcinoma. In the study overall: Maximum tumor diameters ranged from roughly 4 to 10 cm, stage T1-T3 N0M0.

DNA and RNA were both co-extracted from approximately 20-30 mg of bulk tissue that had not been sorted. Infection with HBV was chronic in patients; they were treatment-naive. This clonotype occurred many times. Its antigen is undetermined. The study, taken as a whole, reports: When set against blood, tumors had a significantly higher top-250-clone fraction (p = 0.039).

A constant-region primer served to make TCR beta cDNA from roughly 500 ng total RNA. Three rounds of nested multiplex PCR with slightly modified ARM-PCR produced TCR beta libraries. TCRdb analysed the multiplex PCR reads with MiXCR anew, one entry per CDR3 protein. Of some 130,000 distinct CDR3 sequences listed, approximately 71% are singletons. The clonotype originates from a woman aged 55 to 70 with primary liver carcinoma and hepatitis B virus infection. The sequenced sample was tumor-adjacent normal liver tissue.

The CDR3 DNA reads TGTGCCTGGACCGCGGGGCTTGCCACAGATACGCAGTATTTT. This translates into CAWTAGLATDTQYF. The rearrangement joins TRBV30 to TRBJ2-3; a possible D gene is TRBD2 (6 bases). The germline V and J ends were trimmed by 4 bases and 2 bases, with 13 bases remaining between them. The CDR3 extends over 14 amino acids. CDR1 and CDR2 (germline): GTSNPN, SVGIG (reference sequence).